This passage covers 21 T cell receptor beta chains from one sample sequenced in a study of glioma-infiltrating T cells. Amplification of TCR alpha and beta CDR3 regions from RNA used iRepertoire nested multiplex PCR. TCRdb analysed the multiplex PCR reads with MiXCR anew, one entry per CDR3 protein. The sample consists of a few hundred thousand distinct CDR3 sequences, about 40% of them appearing once. Sequences were obtained from glioma tissue, nonneoplastic brain tissue, or PBMCs (not recorded which). Receptors originate from a human donor with low-grade glioma or glioblastoma, undergoing nonglioma brain surgery, or in good health (not recorded which).

This clonotype was counted ten times or more. The chain couples TRBV20-1 to TRBJ2-3; no reliable D call. The V end lost 5 bases, the J end lost 0 bases, and 12 bases lay between the germline ends. This CDR3 is 14 amino acids long. Germline V lookup: CDR1 DFQATT, CDR2 SNEGSKA (reference sequence). CDR3 in DNA: TGCAGTGCTGTCAAAGATCCTAGCACAGATACGCAGTATTTT. It yields the protein CSAVKDPSTDTQYF.

On this clonotype: At one boundary the junction diverges from the germline segment, which might be a read error. V and J are TRBV27 and TRBJ2-1; 9 bases fit TRBD2. The CDR3 length is 16 residues. Germline loops: CDR1 MNHEY, CDR2 SMNVEV (reference sequence). The CDR3 region has the DNA TGTGCCAGCAGTTTATCCGTTGTAGCGGGAGCATACGAGCGGTTCTTC. This encodes CASSLSVVAGAYERFF.

The chain is built from TRBV19 and TRBJ2-3; D gene ambiguous. The V end was cut by 3 bases, the J end by 2 bases, with 9 bases between. The CDR3 is 14 residues long. The germline V gene has CDR1 LNHDA and CDR2 SQIVND (reference sequence). The DNA of the CDR3 is TGTGCCAGTAGTATCGGGCTTTACACAGATACGCAGTATTTT. It specifies CASSIGLYTDTQYF.

This clonotype was seen a few times. The rearrangement links TRBV28 to TRBJ1-4; no clear D. The V and J ends lost 3 bases and 0 bases respectively, with 8 bases between them. This CDR3 is built from 15 residues. Per germline, CDR1 MDHEN and CDR2 SYDVKM. The CDR3 region is CASSLRAATNEKLFF. The CDR3 region has the DNA TGTGCCAGCAGTTTGAGGGCGGCAACTAATGAAAAACTGTTTTTT.

Regarding this clonotype: A read error may explain this, as a much larger clone is one base away. The CDR3 bases are TGCAGTGCCAGACGGACAGGTGAAGCTTTCTTT. It yields the protein CSARRTGEAFF. The V and J genes are TRBV20-1 and TRBJ1-1; TRBD1 matches 7 bases. The CDR3 has 11 residues. CDR1 and CDR2 (germline): DFQATT, SNEGSKA (reference sequence). V gave up 6 bases and J gave up 7 bases; unmatched junction bases: 5.

The rearrangement joins TRBV27 to TRBJ2-7, with D maybe TRBD2 (5 bases). From germline, CDR1 is MNHEY and CDR2 SMNVEV (reference sequence). The CDR3 totals 13 residues. V was cut by 6 bases and J by 5 bases, with 14 bases left in between. The CDR3 spells CASSVSGIDEQYF. The CDR3 DNA reads as TGTGCCAGCAGCGTATCCGGGATCGACGAGCAGTACTTC.

The chain joins TRBV2 to TRBJ1-1; D not certain. V was trimmed by 7 bases and J by 7 bases, leaving 25 bases between them. CDR1 is SNHLY, CDR2 FYNNEI, per germline. CDR3 length equals 16 residues. CDR3 bases: TGTGCCAGCACCCCCCCCACGGTCGAGGGTGGCGGTGAAGCTTTCTTT. This translates into CASTPPTVEGGGEAFF.

This clonotype was counted many times. The chain has TRBV6-2 or TRBV6-3 and TRBJ2-7; D not certain. V was shortened by 6 bases and J by 2 bases, with 8 bases between the two germline ends. The germline gives CDR1 MNHEY, CDR2 SVGEGT. The CDR3 is 12 residues long. The CDR3 protein is CASSRSPYEQYF. CDR3 DNA sequence: TGTGCCAGCAGCCGTTCCCCCTACGAGCAGTACTTC.

A single count supports this clonotype. The V call is TRBV27, the J call TRBJ1-1, with D possibly TRBD1 on 6 matching bases. The length of the CDR3 is 15 residues. V lost 6 bases and J lost 3, with 17 bases in between. Germline V gene data show CDR1 as MNHEY and CDR2 as SMNVEV (reference sequence). The CDR3, as DNA: TGTGCCAGCAGCCCCTGGGACATGCGGTACACTGAAGCTTTCTTT. Protein sequence: CASSPWDMRYTEAFF.

A few counts support this clonotype. The chain uses TRBV20-1 and TRBJ1-4; no firm D call. The CDR3 is made up of 14 amino acids. V was pared by 1 base and J by 0 bases, with 6 bases between. Germline lookup yields CDR1 DFQATT and CDR2 SNEGSKA (reference sequence). The CDR3 is CSARVITTNEKLFF. CDR3 sequence (DNA): TGCAGTGCTAGAGTTATAACAACTAATGAAAAACTGTTTTTT.

This clonotype was recorded many times. The rearrangement links TRBV25-1 to TRBJ1-1; no definite D call. Germline loops: CDR1 MGHDK, CDR2 SYGVNS. There are 13 residues in the CDR3. Trimming shortened V by 3 bases and J by 8 bases, and 13 bases separated the two germline ends. This CDR3 reads CASSESRGGEAFF. CDR3 coding DNA: TGTGCCAGCAGTGAGAGTCGTGGAGGAGAAGCTTTCTTT.

The gene calls are TRBV20-1 and TRBJ1-1; D gene uncertain. This CDR3 is built from 13 residues. The germline V gene has CDR1 DFQATT and CDR2 SNEGSKA (reference sequence). CDR3 residues: CSVEAGLNTEAFF. CDR3 sequence (DNA): TGCAGCGTTGAAGCTGGACTGAACACTGAAGCTTTCTTT.

The chain has TRBV20-1 and TRBJ2-5, with 10 bases aligning to TRBD2. V was pared by 0 bases and J by 4 bases, with 5 bases of the junction left unmatched. The CDR3 consists of 15 residues. Looked up from germline, CDR1 is DFQATT and CDR2 is SNEGSKA (reference sequence). CDR3 nucleotides: TGCAGTGCTAGAGATATGTCTAGCGGGAGAGAGACCCAGTACTTC. Its translation: CSARDMSSGRETQYF.

This clonotype was detected a few times. The chain uses TRBV7-3 and TRBJ2-6, with D perhaps matching TRBD1 (6 bases). Trimming stripped 8 bases from V and 0 bases from J, with 17 bases between. The CDR3 loop spans 17 amino acids. In germline, CDR1 is SGHTA, CDR2 FQGTGA. The CDR3 reads CASSPGAFTSGANVLTF. The DNA of the CDR3 is TGTGCCAGCTCCCCAGGGGCGTTTACCTCTGGGGCCAACGTCCTGACTTTC.

This clonotype was found a few times. The rearrangement joins TRBV12-3 or TRBV12-4 to TRBJ2-3, with D possibly being TRBD1 (5 bases). Trimming left V 5 bases short and J 0 bases short, with 12 bases between. The CDR3 is made up of 15 amino acids. The CDR3 loop is CASSITGASTDTQYF. CDR3 sequence (DNA): TGTGCCAGCAGTATAACAGGAGCAAGCACAGATACGCAGTATTTT.

As to this clonotype: A much larger clone lies one base from this, so it may be a read error. The chain recombines TRBV27 with TRBJ2-2; possibly TRBD2 for D (5 bases). V was trimmed by 2 bases and J by 10 bases, leaving 14 bases between them. The germline CDR1 and CDR2 sequences are MNHEY and SMNVEV (reference sequence). This CDR3 is built from 14 residues. The CDR3 is CASSLVGVPVELFF. CDR3 nucleotide sequence: TGTGCCAGCAGTTTAGTGGGAGTACCCGTGGAGCTGTTTTTT.

This sequence joins TRBV28 and TRBJ2-6; D is perhaps TRBD1 or TRBD2 (5 bases each). The V and J ends lost 1 base and 7 bases respectively, with 11 bases between them. From germline, CDR1 is MDHEN and CDR2 SYDVKM. CDR3 length: 15 amino acids. CDR3 sequence (DNA): TGTGCCAGCAGTTTATATGGGACGCTCGCCAACGTCCTGACTTTC. Protein: CASSLYGTLANVLTF.

As regards this clonotype: A much larger clone lies a single base off, so this may be a read error. V is TRBV27 and J is TRBJ2-7, with 8 nucleotides matching TRBD1. This CDR3 is built from 14 residues. Germline CDR1 reads MNHEY; CDR2 reads SMNVEV (reference sequence). Trimming cost V 2 bases and J 4 bases; bases outside gene matches: 4. This CDR3 is CASSLMDRVYEQYF. The CDR3 DNA is TGTGCCAGCAGTTTAATGGACAGGGTGTACGAGCAGTACTTC.

There are many counts of this clonotype. The chain uses TRBV6-1 and TRBJ1-5; TRBD1 might be the D (6 bases). V was trimmed by 5 bases and J by 2 bases, leaving 16 bases between them. The CDR3 covers 16 residues. Looked up from germline, CDR1 is MNHNS and CDR2 is SASEGT. CDR3 nucleotide sequence: TGTGCCAGCAGTCTCTTAGGGGGGGATGGCAATCAGCCCCAGCATTTT. It is translated as CASSLLGGDGNQPQHF.

This chain links TRBV24-1 with TRBJ1-2, with 11 bases lining up with TRBD1. The CDR3 is 12 residues long. Germline trimming cut 9 bases from V and 7 bases from J; bases unmatched to any gene: 3. The V gene's germline CDR1 is KGHDR and CDR2 SFDVKD. The CDR3 here is CATEDRGLGYTF. The CDR3 bases are TGTGCCACCGAGGACAGGGGGCTTGGCTACACCTTC.

With respect to this clonotype: Compared with germline, one end of the junction differs, possibly owing to a read error. J is TRBJ2-1 and V is TRBV7-6; possibly TRBD2 for D (6 bases). CDR1 is SGHVS, CDR2 FNYEAQ, per germline. CDR3 length: 18 amino acids. CDR3 DNA: TGTGCCAGCAGCTTACGATGGGACTCTCGGAGCTCCTACAATGAGCAGTCCTTC. It yields the protein CASSLRWDSRSSYNEQSF.